Sequencing of this T cell receptor beta chain was carried out in a study of shared clonotypes between healthy human individuals. Trimming shortened V by 1 base and J by 3 bases, and 6 bases separated the two germline ends. The CDR3 has 13 amino acids. Germline V lookup: CDR1 LGHNA, CDR2 YNFKEQ. Data came from immunoSEQ multiplex PCR; TCRdb stores just in-frame clones and leaves some out. Here the sample spans about 550,000 clones, just under 97% being singletons. The naive CD8 fraction comprised CD45RO-negative cells positively selected for CCR7 and excluded terminally differentiated effector memory CD45RA+ cells.

The sequence was collected from a woman in her 30s in good health. The specimen sequenced was naive CD8+ T cells sorted from blood. This chain connects TRBV4-2 to TRBJ1-1; D unclear. CDR3: CASSQVEYTEAFF. CDR3 DNA sequence: TGTGCCAGCAGCCAAGTCGAATACACTGAAGCTTTCTTT.